Shown below are 21 T cell receptor beta chains from a single sample sequenced in a study of PD-1 blockade in classical Hodgkin lymphoma. TCRdb's copy holds only in-frame clones and misses some; the assay was immunoSEQ multiplex PCR. The sample lists more than 3,500 clones; under 75% were seen once. Relapse was seen in all patients after autologous stem cell transplantation, and brentuximab vedotin exposure was variable. The input for sequencing was peripheral blood mononuclear cells (PBMCs), taken at baseline. The receptor source for this set is a human donor with classical Hodgkin lymphoma.

J is TRBJ2-1 and V is TRBV4-1, with a tentative D call TRBD2 (6 bases). V was pared by 1 base and J by 5 bases, with 9 bases between. Per germline, CDR1 MGHRA and CDR2 YSYEKL. There are 14 residues in the CDR3. For the CDR3, the DNA is TGCGCCAGCAGCCAAGGGGAGGCCCACAATGAGCAGTTCTTC. Translation: CASSQGEAHNEQFF.

The chain has TRBV5-5 and TRBJ2-1, with TRBD2 matching over 8 bases. The V gene's germline CDR1 is SGHKS and CDR2 YYEKEE (reference sequence). The CDR3 runs to 17 residues. V was clipped by 4 bases and J by 4 bases; unmatched bases: 13. The CDR3 sequence is CASSPRGGGATYNEQFF. CDR3 nucleotide sequence: TGTGCCAGCAGCCCCCGGGGGGGCGGGGCAACTTACAATGAGCAGTTCTTC.

This clone was seen only once. The rearrangement joins TRBV11-2 to TRBJ2-5, with TRBD2 identical over 8 bases. V lost 3 bases, J lost 1 base, and 4 bases stayed unmatched. This CDR3 has 15 amino acids. From germline, CDR1 is SGHAT and CDR2 FQNNGV. CDR3 sequence (DNA): TGTGCCAGCAGCTTGGGACTAGGGTTCCAAGAGACCCAGTACTTC. This translates into CASSLGLGFQETQYF.

Here the CDR3 reads CAWSPGTSGETQYF. The CDR3 nucleotides are TGTGCCTGGAGTCCCGGGACTAGCGGAGAGACCCAGTACTTC. The V gene is TRBV30, the J gene TRBJ2-5; TRBD2 agrees at 11 bases. The CDR3 consists of 14 residues. The germline V gene has CDR1 GTSNPN and CDR2 SVGIG (reference sequence). V lost 2 bases and J lost 4; bases outside the gene matches: 3.

This clone is deemed large (0.1 to 1%). The chain joins TRBV5-1 to TRBJ2-7; 10 bases fit TRBD1. The V and J ends lost 2 bases and 3 bases, in that order; junction bases with no gene match: 2. The germline CDR1 and CDR2 sequences are SGHRS and YFSETQ. The CDR3 runs to 14 residues. DNA of the CDR3: TGCGCCAGCAGCTTCGGGACAGGGGACTACGAGCAGTACTTC. This sequence encodes CASSFGTGDYEQYF.

This clone was counted once. The gene calls are TRBV27 and TRBJ2-5; no reliable D call. In germline, CDR1 is MNHEY, CDR2 SMNVEV (reference sequence). The CDR3 sequence is 14 residues long. V dropped 4 bases and J dropped 5 bases, with 14 bases sitting between them. The CDR3 DNA sequence: TGTGCCAGCAGTTCCCACGGTACCGAGGAGACCCAGTACTTC. Translated: CASSSHGTEETQYF.

By share, this clone ranks as medium-sized (0.01 to 0.1%). The chain has TRBV19 and TRBJ1-5, with D perhaps matching TRBD1 (6 bases). The CDR3 has 12 residues. Looked up from germline, CDR1 is LNHDA and CDR2 is SQIVND (reference sequence). The germline V and J ends were trimmed by 8 bases and 5 bases, with 10 bases remaining between them. CDR3 protein: CASGAGDQPQHF. For the CDR3, the DNA is TGTGCCAGTGGGGCAGGGGATCAGCCCCAGCATTTT.

This clone was counted a few times. The CDR3: CASSDANRWETQYF. In DNA form, the CDR3 reads TGCGCCAGCAGTGATGCCAATAGATGGGAGACCCAGTACTTC. This sequence joins TRBV10-1 and TRBJ2-5, with D unclear. CDR3 length: 14 residues. Germline CDR1 and CDR2: WNHNN and SYGVQD (reference sequence). Trimming pared 3 bases from V and 5 bases from J, leaving 13 bases between.

Within the sample, this clone is medium-sized. The CDR3 reads CASSRTSGVDEQYF. The CDR3 DNA sequence: TGTGCCAGTAGTCGGACTAGCGGGGTCGACGAGCAGTACTTC. The rearrangement joins TRBV19 to TRBJ2-7, with TRBD2 matching over 12 bases. The CDR3 has 14 residues. V shed 5 bases, J shed 5 bases, and the junction held 4 bases outside the gene matches. Germline assignment: CDR1 LNHDA and CDR2 SQIVND (reference sequence).

This rearrangement joins TRBV6-1 to TRBJ2-7, with unresolved D. This CDR3 region has 15 residues. Germline assignment: CDR1 MNHNS and CDR2 SASEGT. Trimming pared 7 bases from V and 2 bases from J, leaving 18 bases between. The CDR3: CASTPRPHSAYEQYF. The DNA of the CDR3 is TGTGCCAGCACCCCGAGACCCCATTCCGCCTACGAGCAGTACTTC.

This clone was detected a few times. At one end, the junction sequence differs from germline, possibly due to a read error. The gene calls are TRBV10-3 and TRBJ2-1, with TRBD1 matching over 7 bases. CDR1 is ENHRY, CDR2 SYGVKD, per germline. The CDR3 spans 15 residues. The CDR3: CASSYRQGSYNEQFF. In DNA, the CDR3 is TGTGCCAGCAGTTACCGACAGGGATCCTACAATGAGCAGTTCTTC.

V gene TRBV11-2 combines with J gene TRBJ2-1, with 9 bases that match TRBD2. From germline, CDR1 is SGHAT and CDR2 FQNNGV. The CDR3 has 16 amino acids. V lost 4 bases and J lost 7; bases outside the gene matches: 11. The CDR3 DNA sequence: TGTGCCAGCAGCTCTCGGACTAGCGCGGTGAGAAATGAGCAGTTCTTC. Residues: CASSSRTSAVRNEQFF. Full variable domain (rest looked up from reference TRBV11-2 and TRBJ2-1): EAGVAQSPRYKIIEKRQSVAFWCNPISGHATLYWYQQILGQGPKLLIQFQNNGVVDDSQLPKDRFSAERLKGVDSTLKIQPAKLEDSAVYLCASSSRTSAVRNEQFFGPGTRLTVL.

The rearrangement uses TRBV4-3 and TRBJ1-3; no reliable D call. The CDR3 covers 17 residues. V dropped 1 base and J dropped 0 bases, with 13 bases sitting between them. The germline CDR1 and CDR2 sequences are LGHNA and YSLEER. The CDR3 DNA reads TGCGCCAGCAGCCAAGGTCAGGCCAGTATCTCTGGAAACACCATATATTTT. Protein sequence: CASSQGQASISGNTIYF.

The chain has TRBV2 and TRBJ1-1; 7 nucleotides line up with TRBD1. Germline-derived CDR1 and CDR2 are SNHLY and FYNNEI. The length of the CDR3 is 12 residues. V trimming: 6 bases; J trimming: 10 bases; junction bases outside the gene matches: 8. CDR3 sequence reads: CASRGDSQGAFF. The CDR3 DNA reads as TGTGCCAGCAGGGGGGACAGTCAAGGAGCTTTCTTT.

The genes are TRBV6-6 and TRBJ1-3, with D unresolved. The CDR3 is 12 residues long. Germline V gene sequence: CDR1 MNHNY, CDR2 SVGAGI (reference sequence). Trimming shortened V by 6 bases and J by 4 bases, and 7 bases separated the two germline ends. The CDR3 loop reads CASRGTGNTIYF. CDR3 nucleotide sequence: TGTGCCAGCAGGGGTACAGGAAACACCATATATTTT.

This clone was seen a single time. The chain has TRBV29-1 and TRBJ2-2; D is unclear. CDR3 size: 15 residues. Per the germline V gene, CDR1 is SQVTM and CDR2 is ANQGSEA. The V and J ends lost 5 bases and 5 bases respectively, with 18 bases between them. CDR3 bases: TGCAGCGTTACCACCCAGGCTAAAGGGACCGGGGAGCTGTTTTTT. It encodes CSVTTQAKGTGELFF.

The table lists this clone with a few counts. The J gene is TRBJ1-1, the V gene TRBV5-4; the D gene is possibly TRBD1 (5 bases). V was clipped by 0 bases and J by 1 base, with 7 bases between them. Germline V gives CDR1 SGHNT, CDR2 YYREEE (reference sequence). This CDR3 is 14 amino acids long. The CDR3: CASSLAGANTEAFF. The CDR3 nucleotides read TGTGCCAGCAGCTTGGCTGGGGCGAACACTGAAGCTTTCTTT.

The genes are TRBV19 and TRBJ1-2; D remains unclear. V was clipped by 3 bases and J by 7 bases, with 15 bases between them. From germline, CDR1 is LNHDA and CDR2 SQIVND (reference sequence). The CDR3 is 14 amino acids. CDR3 in DNA: TGTGCCAGTAGTATCGATTGGACGGTCCCTGGCTACACCTTC. Its protein product is CASSIDWTVPGYTF.

Relative to its sample, this clone is medium-sized. The chain carries TRBV28 and TRBJ2-7; D gene uncertain. Looked up from germline, CDR1 is MDHEN and CDR2 is SYDVKM. V lost 2 bases and J 4 bases, leaving 3 bases between the germline ends. There are 11 residues in the CDR3. CDR3 sequence reads: CASSLGYEQYF. CDR3 in DNA: TGTGCCAGCAGTTTAGGTTACGAGCAGTACTTC.

Regarding this clone: The junction departs from germline at one end; a sequencing error may be responsible. The CDR3 sequence: CASGFIMDRGGKNIQYF. For the CDR3, the DNA is TGTGCCAGCGGTTTCATCATGGACAGGGGAGGCAAAAACATTCAGTACTTC. The chain has TRBV28 and TRBJ2-4, with TRBD1 identical over 9 bases. This CDR3 contains 17 residues. CDR1 is MDHEN, CDR2 SYDVKM, per germline. The variable domain in full, completed from reference TRBV28 and TRBJ2-4, reads DVKVTQSSRYLVKRTGEKVFLECVQDMDHENMFWYRQDPGLGLRLIYFSYDVKMKEKGDIPEGYSVSREKKERFSLILESASTNQTSMYLCASGFIMDRGGKNIQYFGAGTRLSVL.

Comments on this clone: At the DNA level, this CDR3 is encoded by other sequences in the same sample as well. The chain carries TRBV11-2 and TRBJ2-7; D gene unclear. In germline, CDR1 is SGHAT, CDR2 FQNNGV. The CDR3 is made up of 10 amino acids. Trimming left V 4 bases short and J 2 bases short, with 0 bases between. This CDR3 is CASSSYEQYF. The CDR3 coding sequence is TGTGCCAGCAGCTCCTACGAGCAGTACTTC. The full variable domain, completed using reference TRBV11-2 and TRBJ2-7, is EAGVAQSPRYKIIEKRQSVAFWCNPISGHATLYWYQQILGQGPKLLIQFQNNGVVDDSQLPKDRFSAERLKGVDSTLKIQPAKLEDSAVYLCASSSYEQYFGPGTRLTVT.